A single sample is the source of the 10 T cell receptor beta chains below, sequenced in a study of prognosis after radiotherapy for stage I lung cancer. CDR3 of TCR beta was amplified from genomic DNA via a two-round multiplex PCR. Primers targeting each individual TRBV and TRBJ gene were applied in first-round PCR. One entry per CDR3 protein, called by TCRdb with MiXCR from the multiplex PCR reads. The sample carries 25,000 to 30,000 distinct CDR3 sequences, roughly two fifths recorded once. Specimen: PBMCs, collected before or after stereotactic body radiation therapy (not recorded which). The origin of the receptors is a donor aged 50 or older with non-small cell lung cancer.

The chain combines TRBV5-1 with TRBJ1-6, with 7 bases that match TRBD1. With 1 base clipped from V and 9 bases from J, the junction kept 7 bases outside the gene matches. The CDR3 length is 15 residues. Germline V gene sequence: CDR1 SGHRS, CDR2 YFSETQ. The CDR3 region has the DNA TGCGCCAGCAGCTTGACAGGGGATTTAAGTTCACCCCTCCACTTT. Translation gives CASSLTGDLSSPLHF.

This clonotype was picked up many times. The chain has TRBV5-1 and TRBJ2-7; no firm D call. Germline V lookup: CDR1 SGHRS, CDR2 YFSETQ. The ends were cut back, 5 bases at V and 0 bases at J, with 15 bases in the middle. The CDR3 spans 15 residues. The chain's CDR3 is CASSQIAESSYEQYF. For the CDR3, the DNA is TGCGCCAGCAGTCAGATCGCAGAGAGCTCCTACGAGCAGTACTTC.

Concerning this clonotype: Since a much larger clone is just one base distant, this may be a read error. The final CDR3 position lacks the conserved phenylalanine or tryptophan, pointing to a likely read error. The chain carries TRBV6-1 and TRBJ1-1; D possibly corresponds to TRBD1 (6 bases). This CDR3 is 11 amino acids long. Per germline, CDR1 MNHNS and CDR2 SASEGT. The V gene lost 6 bases and the J gene lost 11 bases, with 13 bases spanning the gap. CDR3 bases: TGTGCCAGCAGCAAAGACAGGCGGGCTTTCCTT. Amino acid sequence: CASSKDRRAFL.

Worth noting for this clonotype: This sequence may be a read error, since a much larger clone differs from it by one base. The V call is TRBV6-5, the J call TRBJ2-3, with no clear D. CDR3 length equals 15 residues. The germline gives CDR1 MNHEY, CDR2 SVGAGI. Trimming left V 4 bases short and J 0 bases short, with 11 bases between. The CDR3: CASSCSYISTDTQYF. CDR3 nucleotide sequence: TGTGCCAGCAGTTGCTCTTATATTAGCACAGATACGCAGTATTTT.

The chain has TRBV11-3 and TRBJ1-1; D perhaps matches TRBD1 (5 bases). This CDR3 is 14 amino acids long. CDR1 SGHNT and CDR2 YENEEA come from the germline V gene. With 5 bases removed from V and 6 bases from J, the gap between germline ends came to 16 bases. The CDR3 region is CASSRGGAGSEAFF. The CDR3 nucleotides are TGTGCCAGCAGCCGCGGTGGGGCAGGGTCTGAAGCTTTCTTT. The full variable domain, rest sourced from reference TRBV11-3 and TRBJ1-1, is EAGVVQSPRYKIIEKKQPVAFWCNPISGHNTLYWYLQNLGQGPELLIRYENEEAVDDSQLPKDRFSAERLKGVDSTLKIQPAELGDSAVYLCASSRGGAGSEAFFGQGTRLTVV.

The chain links TRBV6-1 to TRBJ2-7; 10 bases align to TRBD1. V lost 6 bases, J lost 4 bases, and 9 bases stayed unmatched. This CDR3 comprises 15 residues. Per germline, CDR1 MNHNS and CDR2 SASEGT. The CDR3 region has the DNA TGTGCCAGCAGCCCTACCGACAGGGGGCTTTACGAGCAGTACTTC. Translating it yields CASSPTDRGLYEQYF.

This chain joins TRBV7-3 and TRBJ2-1; no clear D gene. The V gene lost 3 bases and the J gene lost 13 bases, with 13 bases spanning the gap. CDR3 length: 12 residues. Germline values: CDR1 SGHTA, CDR2 FQGTGA. The CDR3 here is CASSFENGDQFF. The CDR3, as DNA: TGTGCCAGCAGCTTCGAGAATGGGGATCAGTTCTTC.

The V call is TRBV5-6, the J call TRBJ2-7, with D possibly TRBD1 on 6 matching bases. Trimming took 4 bases from V and 2 from J, leaving 28 bases between them. Germline CDR1 reads SGHDT; CDR2 reads YYEEEE. The CDR3 runs 19 residues. CDR3 DNA: TGTGCCAGCAGCGATCAACCGGTACAGGGCGGCCTACGACCCTACGAGCAGTACTTC. It is translated as CASSDQPVQGGLRPYEQYF.

As concerns this clonotype: Since the CDR3 does not end with the conserved phenylalanine or tryptophan, this likely comes from a read error. The chain combines TRBV20-1 with TRBJ2-1; TRBD2 matches 9 bases. Trimming took 1 base from V and 2 from J; bases not matched to a gene: 9. Per germline, CDR1 DFQATT and CDR2 SNEGSKA (reference sequence). CDR3 size: 17 residues. CDR3 in DNA: TGCAGTGCTAGAGGGGCTAGCGGGACTTATGCCTACAATGAGCAGTTCCTC. Amino acid sequence: CSARGASGTYAYNEQFL.

For this clonotype: A junction end diverges from the germline sequence, so it may reflect a read error. The V call is TRBV6-2 or TRBV6-3, the J call TRBJ2-4; TRBD2 might be the D (6 bases). Germline CDR1 reads MNHEY; CDR2 reads SVGEGT. The CDR3 loop spans 13 amino acids. The CDR3 DNA sequence: TGCGCCAGCAGCTTGGAGGGTCCAAACATTCATTACTTC. Amino acids: CASSLEGPNIHYF.